This TCR beta chain was obtained from a study of prognosis after radiotherapy for stage I lung cancer. Worth noting for this clonotype: Germline and junction disagree at one end, which may indicate a read error.

The germline gives CDR1 MNHNS, CDR2 SASEGT. CDR3 length: 14 residues. TCR beta CDR3 amplification from genomic DNA was performed by two-round multiplex PCR. First-round PCR amplification was performed with primers specific to each TRBV and TRBJ gene. TCRdb called the multiplex PCR reads again in MiXCR, with one record for every CDR3 protein. The profile shows roughly 15,000 distinct CDR3 sequences, roughly 31% of them singletons. The sequence was obtained from a donor aged 50 or older with non-small cell lung cancer. The rearrangement joins TRBV6-1 to TRBJ1-1, with D possibly matching TRBD1 (5 bases). This specimen was PBMCs, taken before or after stereotactic body radiation therapy (not recorded which). The CDR3 here is CAGSPPGTDDEAFF. CDR3 sequence (DNA): TGTGCCGGCAGTCCGCCTGGGACGGACGATGAAGCTTTCTTT.